This T cell receptor beta chain stems from a study of CD8+ T cells in alopecia areata. Study observations and caveats: It was lesional scalp, especially alopecia totalis/universalis, that showed higher clonality than normal scalp. Numerous clones, expanded in lesions, remained in scalp and blood during tofacitinib. Tofacitinib delivered significant drops in scalp clonality and in expanded CD8+ clones among the top 100.

V was pared by 3 bases and J by 4 bases, with 16 bases between. CDR3 length equals 15 residues. From germline, CDR1 is SQVTM and CDR2 ANQGSEA. As for this clone: The antigen is unknown.

Indicated treatment: oral pan-JAK inhibitor, 5-10 mg twice daily. cDNA serving as the sequencing template came from extracted, reverse transcribed RNA. The protocol was immunoSEQ multiplex PCR, while the TCRdb copy is restricted to in-frame clones and leaves out a portion. The sample has a few hundred thousand clones; 60% are singletons. The sequence was obtained from a human donor with alopecia areata. The chain employs TRBV29-1 and TRBJ2-1; D not resolved. Sequencing was performed on CD4+ T cells sorted from blood, taken around week 53, from a patient treated with tofacitinib. The CDR3 sequence: CSVEAAASYYNEQFF. CDR3 in DNA: TGCAGCGTTGAGGCGGCTGCCAGCTATTACAATGAGCAGTTCTTC.